Listed below are T cell receptor beta chains from one sample, sequenced in a study of shared clonotypes between healthy human individuals. Produced via immunoSEQ multiplex PCR; TCRdb's table is partial and in-frame only. The sample shows millions of clones, roughly 96% of them seen only once. The material sequenced was naive CD4+ T cells sorted from blood. These receptor sequences come from a man aged 18 to 30 in good health. CDR3s include the opening cysteine and the closing phenylalanine or tryptophan. A D gene is named only where the DNA matches it firmly. For some rows the clone size is stated as once, few or many, or as a class when expanded; others skip it.

abundance: once
j_gene: TRBJ2-7
v_gene: TRBV5-1
d_gene: TRBD2
CDR3aa: CASSFGGVKDYEQYF
CDR3nt: TGCGCCAGCAGCTTTGGGGGGGTTAAAGACTACGAGCAGTACTTC

abundance: NA
j_gene: TRBJ2-7
v_gene: TRBV5-1
d_gene: TRBD1
CDR3aa: CASSSGQASYEQYF
CDR3nt: TGCGCCAGCAGCTCCGGACAGGCCTCCTACGAGCAGTACTTC

abundance: NA
j_gene: TRBJ2-5
v_gene: TRBV28
d_gene: NA
CDR3aa: CASMGETQYF
CDR3nt: TGTGCCAGCATGGGAGAGACCCAGTACTTC

abundance: NA
j_gene: TRBJ2-3
v_gene: TRBV4-1
d_gene: TRBD2
CDR3aa: CASSQVPSGRASTDTQYF
CDR3nt: TGCGCCAGCAGCCAAGTTCCTAGCGGGAGGGCTAGCACAGATACGCAGTATTTT

abundance: NA
j_gene: TRBJ2-7
v_gene: TRBV7-8
d_gene: TRBD1
CDR3aa: CASSLVLQGAYEQYF
CDR3nt: TGTGCCAGCAGCTTAGTATTACAGGGGGCCTACGAGCAGTACTTC

abundance: NA
j_gene: TRBJ1-6
v_gene: TRBV5-1
d_gene: TRBD1
CDR3aa: CASSRTGDPYNSPLHF
CDR3nt: TGCGCCAGCAGCAGGACAGGAGATCCGTATAATTCACCCCTCCACTTT

abundance: NA
j_gene: TRBJ2-5
v_gene: TRBV5-6
d_gene: TRBD1
CDR3aa: CASSLAGGGETQYF
CDR3nt: TGTGCCAGCAGCTTGGCAGGGGGCGGGGAGACCCAGTACTTC

abundance: NA
j_gene: TRBJ2-3
v_gene: TRBV28
d_gene: TRBD1
CDR3aa: CASSLSGTGSTDTQYF
CDR3nt: TGTGCCAGCAGTTTAAGTGGGACAGGGAGCACAGATACGCAGTATTTT

abundance: NA
j_gene: TRBJ1-6
v_gene: TRBV7-7
d_gene: NA
CDR3aa: CASSRDYNSPLHF
CDR3nt: TGTGCTAGCAGCCGAGATTATAATTCACCCCTCCACTTT

abundance: NA
j_gene: TRBJ1-5
v_gene: TRBV4-3
d_gene: NA
CDR3aa: CASSQASVGVSNQPQHF
CDR3nt: TGCGCCAGCAGCCAAGCGTCTGTGGGAGTTAGCAATCAGCCCCAGCATTTT

abundance: NA
j_gene: TRBJ2-2
v_gene: TRBV5-1
d_gene: NA
CDR3aa: CASSLRPAGSGELFF
CDR3nt: TGCGCCAGCAGCTTGCGCCCGGCTGGGTCTGGGGAGCTGTTTTTT

abundance: NA
j_gene: TRBJ2-4
v_gene: TRBV5-1
d_gene: NA
CDR3aa: CASSLATAGGIQYF
CDR3nt: TGCGCCAGCAGCTTGGCGACGGCTGGGGGCATTCAGTACTTC

abundance: NA
j_gene: TRBJ2-7
v_gene: TRBV14
d_gene: TRBD1
CDR3aa: CASSHAGGAYEQYF
CDR3nt: TGTGCCAGCAGCCACGCAGGGGGTGCCTACGAGCAGTACTTC

abundance: once
j_gene: TRBJ2-3
v_gene: TRBV5-1
d_gene: TRBD1
CDR3aa: CASSFMGQSTDTQYF
CDR3nt: TGCGCCAGCAGCTTCATGGGACAGAGCACAGATACGCAGTATTTT

abundance: NA
j_gene: TRBJ1-6
v_gene: TRBV11-2
d_gene: NA
CDR3aa: CASSPGTTVYNSPLHF
CDR3nt: TGTGCCAGCAGCCCCGGCACGACAGTCTATAATTCACCCCTCCACTTT

abundance: once
j_gene: TRBJ1-5
v_gene: TRBV6-5
d_gene: TRBD1
CDR3aa: CASSGSYRGNQPQHF
CDR3nt: TGTGCCAGCTCAGGGTCTTACAGGGGGAATCAGCCCCAGCATTTT

abundance: NA
j_gene: TRBJ2-1
v_gene: TRBV6-1
d_gene: TRBD1
CDR3aa: CASSESGGHSYNEQFF
CDR3nt: TGTGCCAGCAGTGAATCAGGGGGACACTCCTACAATGAGCAGTTCTTC

abundance: NA
j_gene: TRBJ2-7
v_gene: TRBV5-1
d_gene: NA
CDR3aa: CASRTSPYEQYF
CDR3nt: TGCGCCAGCAGGACTAGTCCCTACGAGCAGTACTTC

abundance: NA
j_gene: TRBJ1-3
v_gene: TRBV6-5
d_gene: TRBD1
CDR3aa: CASSRGTGRGNTIYF
CDR3nt: TGTGCCAGCAGTAGAGGGACAGGGAGAGGAAACACCATATATTTT

abundance: NA
j_gene: TRBJ1-6
v_gene: TRBV19
d_gene: TRBD1
CDR3aa: CASSLGQVNSPLHF
CDR3nt: TGTGCCAGTAGTTTGGGACAGGTGAATTCACCCCTCCACTTT

abundance: NA
j_gene: TRBJ2-1
v_gene: TRBV4-1
d_gene: NA
CDR3aa: CASSQIPGQWTSGGEQFF
CDR3nt: TGCGCCAGCAGCCAAATTCCGGGACAGTGGACGTCCGGGGGTGAGCAGTTCTTC

abundance: NA
j_gene: TRBJ2-1
v_gene: TRBV7-3
d_gene: TRBD1
CDR3aa: CASSPLTGGSYNEQFF
CDR3nt: TGTGCCAGCAGCCCACTGACAGGGGGGTCCTACAATGAGCAGTTCTTC

abundance: NA
j_gene: TRBJ2-5
v_gene: TRBV4-1
d_gene: NA
CDR3aa: CASSQRQGSSQETQYF
CDR3nt: TGCGCCAGCAGCCAACGCCAGGGTTCTTCCCAAGAGACCCAGTACTTC

abundance: NA
j_gene: TRBJ1-6
v_gene: TRBV30
d_gene: TRBD1
CDR3aa: CAWSGRQGYNSPLHF
CDR3nt: TGTGCCTGGAGTGGACGACAGGGCTATAATTCACCCCTCCACTTT

abundance: NA
j_gene: TRBJ2-5
v_gene: TRBV5-1
d_gene: TRBD2
CDR3aa: CASSLGASGGRETQYF
CDR3nt: TGCGCCAGCAGCTTAGGGGCTAGCGGGGGCCGGGAGACCCAGTACTTC

abundance: NA
j_gene: TRBJ2-1
v_gene: TRBV7-3
d_gene: NA
CDR3aa: CASSLKPESRRFF
CDR3nt: TGTGCCAGCAGCTTAAAACCCGAGTCCCGCCGGTTCTTC

abundance: NA
j_gene: TRBJ1-3
v_gene: TRBV18
d_gene: NA
CDR3aa: CASSAGISGNTIYF
CDR3nt: TGTGCCAGCTCCGCGGGCATCTCTGGAAACACCATATATTTT

abundance: NA
j_gene: TRBJ2-7
v_gene: TRBV28
d_gene: TRBD1
CDR3aa: CASSSLTGGSYEQYF
CDR3nt: TGTGCCAGCAGTTCCCTGACAGGGGGGAGCTACGAGCAGTACTTC

abundance: NA
j_gene: TRBJ1-1
v_gene: TRBV5-1
d_gene: NA
CDR3aa: CASSFQNTEAFF
CDR3nt: TGCGCCAGCAGCTTCCAAAACACTGAAGCTTTCTTT

abundance: NA
j_gene: TRBJ2-7
v_gene: TRBV27
d_gene: NA
CDR3aa: CASSARDGYEQYF
CDR3nt: TGTGCCAGCAGTGCCCGGGACGGCTACGAGCAGTACTTC

abundance: NA
j_gene: TRBJ1-2
v_gene: TRBV6-1
d_gene: NA
CDR3aa: CASSEAPHGLAGYTF
CDR3nt: TGTGCCAGCAGTGAAGCCCCGCACGGACTTGCTGGCTACACCTTC

abundance: once
j_gene: TRBJ2-7
v_gene: TRBV7-6
d_gene: TRBD2
CDR3aa: CASSPTATSGGTEQYF
CDR3nt: TGTGCCAGCAGCCCCACGGCGACTAGCGGGGGCACCGAGCAGTACTTC

abundance: NA
j_gene: TRBJ2-3
v_gene: TRBV5-1
d_gene: NA
CDR3aa: CASSLLDTSDTQYF
CDR3nt: TGCGCCAGCAGCTTGTTGGACACTTCAGATACGCAGTATTTT

abundance: NA
j_gene: TRBJ1-2
v_gene: TRBV21-1
d_gene: NA
CDR3aa: CASSKGNRDKDGYTF
CDR3nt: TGTGCCAGCAGCAAAGGGAACCGGGACAAGGATGGCTACACCTTC